This T cell receptor (beta chain) was sequenced in a study of blood T cell repertoires in COVID-19. Sequenced by immunoSEQ multiplex PCR; TCRdb stores in-frame clones only, minus some. Of just over 250,000 clones listed, roughly nine tenths are singletons. V was clipped by 4 bases and J by 8 bases; unmatched bases: 15. CDR1 is SGHRS, CDR2 YFSETQ, per germline. The CDR3 length is 16 residues. The chain is built from TRBV5-1 and TRBJ1-1, with 9 bases identical to TRBD1. This receptor was obtained from a man aged 55 to 70 who had recovered from COVID-19. The material sequenced was peripheral blood. The DNA for the CDR3 is TGCGCCAGCAGCCAGATTACAGGGGGCGCGTTAGGGGAAGCTTTCTTT. This codes for CASSQITGGALGEAFF.